The T cell receptor beta chain under discussion was sequenced for a study of molecular identifiers for immune sequencing clone quantification. For naive CD8 T cells, sorting used the CD8+CD4-CCR7+CD45RA+ phenotype. Overall study findings and caveats: The study found clones above 20 RNA copies held over 99% of effector molecules and under 1% in naive cells.

CDR1 SGHRS and CDR2 YFSETQ come from the germline V gene. This CDR3 is 17 amino acids long. V lost 4 bases and J lost 1; bases outside the gene matches: 7. Bulk TCR libraries were made with methods that had been previously described and with listed TCR primers. Via MiXCR, TCRdb re-called the PCR reads, giving one row per CDR3 protein. The sample has over 550,000 distinct CDR3 sequences, 25% seen once. This clonotype came up a few times. The target antigen is unknown. Sequencing was performed on naive CD8+ T cells from blood, with Jurkat cell RNA spiked in. The subset here: FACS-sorted CD8+CD4-CCR7+CD45RA+ naive T cells. The origin of this receptor is a human donor in good health. Some libraries in this study had Jurkat cell RNA spiked in. The chain combines TRBV5-1 with TRBJ2-2, with TRBD2 matching over 10 bases. DNA of the CDR3: TGCGCCAGCAGCCTCTACGGACTAGCGGAGAACACCGGGGAGCTGTTTTTT. As protein: CASSLYGLAENTGELFF. Filled out from reference TRBV5-1 and TRBJ2-2, the complete variable domain reads KAGVTQTPRYLIKTRGQQVTLSCSPISGHRSVSWYQQTPGQGLQFLFEYFSETQRNKGNFPGRFSGRQFSNSRSEMNVSTLELGDSALYLCASSLYGLAENTGELFFGEGSRLTVL.